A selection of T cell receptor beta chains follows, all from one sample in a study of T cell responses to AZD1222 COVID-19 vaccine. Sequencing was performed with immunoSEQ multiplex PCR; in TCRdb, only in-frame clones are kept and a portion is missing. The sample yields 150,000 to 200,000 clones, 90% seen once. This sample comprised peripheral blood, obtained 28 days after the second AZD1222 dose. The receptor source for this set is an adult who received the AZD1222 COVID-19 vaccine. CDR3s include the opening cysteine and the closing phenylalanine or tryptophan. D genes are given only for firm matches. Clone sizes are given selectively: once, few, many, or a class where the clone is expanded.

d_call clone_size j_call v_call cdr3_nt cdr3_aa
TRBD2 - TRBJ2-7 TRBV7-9 TGTGCCAGCAGCTTAGCGACCCCGGGGAGGGCTAGGACCTACGAGCAGTACTTC CASSLATPGRARTYEQYF
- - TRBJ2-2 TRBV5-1 TGCGCCAGCAGCTTGGGACAGACACAGAACACCGGGGAGCTGTTTTTT CASSLGQTQNTGELFF
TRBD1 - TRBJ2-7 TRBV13 TGTGCCAGCAGCTTAGCTCACGGGACAGGGAACTACGAGCAGTACTTC CASSLAHGTGNYEQYF
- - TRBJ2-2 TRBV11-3 TGTGCCAGCAGCTTTGAGGGTTGGGCCGGGGAGCTGTTTTTT CASSFEGWAGELFF
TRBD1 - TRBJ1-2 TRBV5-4 TGTGCCAGCAGCCTGATGGGACAGGGGATATATGGCTACACCTTC CASSLMGQGIYGYTF
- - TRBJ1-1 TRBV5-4 TGTGCCAGCAGCTTGGGTGAGACAGCGAACACTGAAGCTTTCTTT CASSLGETANTEAFF
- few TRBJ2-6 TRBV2 TGTGCCAGCAGTGTGAGGGGTGGGGCCAACGTCCTGACTTTC CASSVRGGANVLTF
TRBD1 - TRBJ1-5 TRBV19 TGTGCCAGTAGTAGGGACAGGGGTTCTCAGCCCCAGCATTTT CASSRDRGSQPQHF
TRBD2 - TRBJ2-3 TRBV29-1 TGCAGCGCTTCACTAGCGGGGGTTAGCACAGATACGCAGTATTTT CSASLAGVSTDTQYF
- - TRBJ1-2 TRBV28 TGTGCCAGCAGTTCCACCCCGGGCTATGGCTACACCTTC CASSSTPGYGYTF
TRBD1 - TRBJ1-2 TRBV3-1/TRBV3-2 TGTGCCAGCAGCCAAATCCGAGGACAGGGGCTTTATGGCTACACCTTC CASSQIRGQGLYGYTF
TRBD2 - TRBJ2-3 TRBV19 TGTGCCAGTAACGCGGGAGCTGCAGATACGCAGTATTTT CASNAGAADTQYF
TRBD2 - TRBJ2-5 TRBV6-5 TGTGCCAGCACACCTAGCGGTCAAGAGACCCAGTACTTC CASTPSGQETQYF
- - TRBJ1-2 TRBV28 TGTGCCAGCAGTTTATGGGCTATGACTTATGGCTACACCTTC CASSLWAMTYGYTF
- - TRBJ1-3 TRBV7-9 TGTGCCAGCAGCCCAGGCCAACTGAGCTCTGGAAACACCATATATTTT CASSPGQLSSGNTIYF
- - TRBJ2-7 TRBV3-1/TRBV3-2 TGTGCCAGCAGCCAAGATCCGGGGTATGGAGCCGAGCAGTACTTC CASSQDPGYGAEQYF
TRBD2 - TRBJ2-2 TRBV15 TGTGCCACCAGCAGTCAGCGGGAGAGGAGGACCGGGGAGCTGTTTTTT CATSSQRERRTGELFF
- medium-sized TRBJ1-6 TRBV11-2 TGTGCCAGCAGCTTATCGGGGGCGCCGGGCTCCTATAATTCACCCCTCCACTTT CASSLSGAPGSYNSPLHF
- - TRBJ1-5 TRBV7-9 TGTGCCAGCAGCCTAAGTTCAGGGAGTGGCAATCAGCCCCAGCATTTT CASSLSSGSGNQPQHF
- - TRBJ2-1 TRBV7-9 TGTGCCAGCAGGCCCGAGGGCGAGTACTACAATGAGCAGTTCTTC CASRPEGEYYNEQFF
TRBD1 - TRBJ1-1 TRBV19 TGTGCCAGTAGTAGAGACAGGGCGCCGGATGTGAAGAGGAACACTGAAGCTTTCTTT CASSRDRAPDVKRNTEAFF
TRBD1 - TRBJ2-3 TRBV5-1 TGCGCCAGCAGCTTGGACGGACAGGGATCAGATACGCAGTATTTT CASSLDGQGSDTQYF
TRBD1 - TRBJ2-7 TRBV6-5 TGTGCCAGCAGCCGAACAGGGGGCCACCCCTACGAGCAGTACTTC CASSRTGGHPYEQYF
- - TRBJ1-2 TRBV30 TGTGCCTGGGACAGATCCAACTATGGCTACACCTTC CAWDRSNYGYTF
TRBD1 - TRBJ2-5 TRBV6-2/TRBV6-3 TGTGCCAGCAGTTACGGATTCAGGGGGTACCAAGAGACCCAGTACTTC CASSYGFRGYQETQYF
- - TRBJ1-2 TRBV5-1 TGCGCCAGCAGAGATACAGGACCCTACTCCGCCGGCTACACCTTC CASRDTGPYSAGYTF
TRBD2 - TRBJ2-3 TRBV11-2 TGTGCCAGCAGCTTAGCTGCGGGGGTCCCAGATACGCAGTATTTT CASSLAAGVPDTQYF
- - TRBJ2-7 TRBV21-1 TGTGCCAGCAGCAAGCGTGACGGACGCCCGGACTACGAGCAGTACTTC CASSKRDGRPDYEQYF